This T cell receptor beta chain was documented in a study of vaccination effects on CD4 cells after COVID-19. Study conclusions and caveats: Clones from infection and from vaccination both contracted markedly late after vaccination.

In the case of this clone: Its antigen is not known.

ViraFEST expansion of antigen-specific CD4+ T cells with viral peptide pools preceded sequencing. Researchers isolated CD4+ T cells once approximately ten days of culture had elapsed. SARS-CoV-2 infected the person between March and December 2020, as confirmed by PCR. Replacing half the medium with IL-2 medium was done on days 3 and 7. The protocol was immunoSEQ multiplex PCR, while the TCRdb copy is restricted to in-frame clones and leaves out a portion. In the table there are 20,000 to 30,000 clones, 77% of which are singletons. Germline CDR1 MNHEY, CDR2 SVGAGI. With 6 bases removed from V and 3 bases from J, the gap between germline ends came to 9 bases. CDR3 size: 13 residues.

This specimen was CD4+ T cells from PBMCs cultured with HCoV-NL63 spike peptides, taken before COVID-19 vaccination. This TCR was recovered from a human donor who had a prior SARS-CoV-2 infection. The chain carries TRBV6-5 and TRBJ2-1; D is possibly TRBD1 (5 bases). The CDR3 DNA is TGTGCCAGCAGACAGGACGGCTACAATGAGCAGTTCTTC. Protein: CASRQDGYNEQFF.